The 5 T cell receptor beta chains below were found in one sample sequenced in a study of tumor T cells in aggressive B-cell lymphoma. The data were produced by immunoSEQ multiplex PCR, yet TCRdb's version contains in-frame clones alone and is incomplete. Of roughly 1,700 clones in the sample, 94% were seen once. The sequencing sample was made of tumor tissue. These receptors all stem from an adult with diffuse large B cell lymphoma.

This clone was recorded once. This sequence joins TRBV29-1 and TRBJ2-6; TRBD1 is a possible D gene (5 bases). The CDR3 has 16 amino acids. V was pared by 3 bases and J by 0 bases, with 12 bases between. Germline V gene data show CDR1 as SQVTM and CDR2 as ANQGSEA. For the CDR3, the DNA is TGCAGCGTTGAGGGCAGGGAACACTCTGGGGCCAACGTCCTGACTTTC. This encodes CSVEGREHSGANVLTF. Full variable domain (missing parts from reference TRBV29-1 and TRBJ2-6): SAVISQKPSRDICQRGTSLTIQCQVDSQVTMMFWYRQQPGQSLTLIATANQGSEATYESGFVIDKFPISRPNLTFSTLTVSNMSPEDSSIYLCSVEGREHSGANVLTFGAGSRLTVL.

The chain has TRBV5-4 and TRBJ2-2; 8 bases are a match to TRBD2. Germline lookup yields CDR1 SGHNT and CDR2 YYREEE (reference sequence). Trimming at V came to 0 bases and at J to 5 bases, leaving 3 bases not matched to a gene. The CDR3 runs to 15 residues. Here the CDR3 DNA reads TGTGCCAGCAGCTTGGCTAGCGGGTCAACCGGGGAGCTGTTTTTT. This sequence encodes CASSLASGSTGELFF.

The genes are TRBV7-8 and TRBJ1-2, with 7 positions matching TRBD1. CDR1 SGHVS and CDR2 FQNEAQ come from the germline V gene. V dropped 1 base and J dropped 1; count of bases not matched to a gene: 0. This CDR3 comprises 14 residues. The CDR3 DNA is TGTGCCAGCAGCTTAGGGGACAGTAACTATGGCTACACCTTC. Translating gives CASSLGDSNYGYTF.

The rearrangement uses TRBV5-1 and TRBJ2-7, with 16 bases matching TRBD2. This CDR3 is 17 amino acids long. In germline, CDR1 is SGHRS, CDR2 YFSETQ. With V trimmed by 3 bases and J by 1 base, 4 bases remained unmatched. The CDR3 region has the DNA TGCGCCAGCAGCTCGGGACTAGCGGGAGGGCCGTCCTACGAGCAGTACTTC. Its translation: CASSSGLAGGPSYEQYF.

The DNA for the CDR3 is TGTGCCAGCAGCAGAGGGGGGGGGACTGAAGCTTTCTTT. Protein: CASSRGGGTEAFF. The chain recombines TRBV7-8 with TRBJ1-1; D might be TRBD1 (6 bases). The CDR3 runs to 13 residues. With 5 bases removed from V and 5 bases from J, the gap between germline ends came to 12 bases. Germline lookup yields CDR1 SGHVS and CDR2 FQNEAQ.